The 5 T cell receptor beta chains below were found in one sample sequenced in a study of human T cells and chemical hapten exposure. TCRdb used MiXCR to reprocess the RACE reads, holding one entry per CDR3 protein. This sample yields about 300,000 distinct CDR3 sequences, of which about 5% are seen a single time; around 8.6% belongs to the top ten. As to time point: pre-sensitization, week 0. Treatment specified: therapeutic diphenylcyclopropenone sensitization with weekly scalp DPC. The starting material was whole blood, obtained in connection with sensitization to the hapten diphenylcyclopropenone (DPC). The receptors were gathered from a woman younger than 30 with alopecia areata. Some clones in this sample may be carry-over from other donors' samples.

This clonotype was recorded a few times. This rearrangement joins TRBV27 to TRBJ1-5, with 10 bases that match TRBD1. Germline V CDR1 and CDR2: MNHEY, SMNVEV (reference sequence). The CDR3 sequence is 15 residues long. Losses at the gene ends were 11 bases for V and 4 bases for J; bases not matched to a gene: 11. The CDR3 region has the DNA TGTGCCGGTCGACAGGGGGCGCTGGAAAATCAGCCCCAGCATTTT. Its translation is CAGRQGALENQPQHF.

Ten or more counts support this clonotype. This chain uses TRBV18 with TRBJ1-1; no firm D call. Germline V lookup: CDR1 KGHSH, CDR2 LQKENI. This CDR3 contains 13 residues. Deletions cut 5 bases from V and 1 base from J, with 8 bases between. The DNA for the CDR3 is TGTGCCAGCTCAACCTCCTCGAACACTGAAGCTTTCTTT. Translating it yields CASSTSSNTEAFF.

This clonotype was seen more than once but under ten times. This chain uses TRBV7-9 with TRBJ2-7; D is uncertain. This CDR3 region has 14 residues. Between the trimmed V and J ends, which lost 1 base and 3 bases, there was a span of 10 bases. Germline V CDR1 and CDR2: SEHNR, FQNEAQ (reference sequence). This CDR3 reads CASSLGAGNYEQYF. In DNA form, the CDR3 reads TGTGCCAGCAGCTTAGGGGCAGGCAACTACGAGCAGTACTTC.

The chain uses TRBV6-5 and TRBJ1-2; TRBD1 agrees at 8 bases. The CDR3 loop spans 17 amino acids. In germline, CDR1 is MNHEY, CDR2 SVGAGI. The J segment lost 2 bases and the V segment lost 1 base, leaving 9 bases of the junction unmatched. Here the CDR3 DNA reads TGTGCCAGCAGTTACTTTCTTCCAGGGGGCGGGAACTATGGCTACACCTTC. This codes for CASSYFLPGGGNYGYTF.

This clonotype has a count of ten or more. The rearrangement uses TRBV7-9 and TRBJ2-3, with D uncertain. The CDR3 length is 13 residues. The germline CDR1 and CDR2 sequences are SEHNR and FQNEAQ (reference sequence). Trimming took 8 bases from V and 7 from J, leaving 16 bases between them. CDR3 protein: CASYPGTSHTQYF. DNA for the CDR3: TGTGCCAGCTATCCCGGAACCTCGCATACGCAGTATTTT.